Listed below are T cell receptor beta chains from one sample, sequenced in a study of long-term antiretroviral therapy in people with HIV. Here immunoSEQ multiplex PCR was the method, and the copy in TCRdb shows in-frame clones only, minus some. Of 20,000 to 30,000 clones listed, approximately 88% are singletons. Sequences were derived from unsorted PBMCs, sampled about 4.3 years after starting antiretroviral therapy. The receptor source for this set is a man aged 25 to 45 with HIV. Both conserved end residues are trimmed from each CDR3.

v_call cdr3_aa
TRBV7-2 ASSLALAGGEYGYT
TRBV11-2 ASSPGLDQPQH
TRBV23-1 ASSQSQKTGVYQPQH
TRBV6-4 ASSADRGQNTGELF
TRBV7-2 ASSPEGIRAGDSDTQY
TRBV19 ASSISRQPNQPQH
TRBV2 ASSGWDRGVLGGNTIY
TRBV30 AWSPRGRAREYGYT
TRBV10-3 AISVPGQATYEQY
TRBV5-1 ASSLVAATDRGRAGELF
TRBV29-1 SVKGGDLPYEQY
TRBV11-1 ASSFGLAGGPSSYEQY
TRBV27 ASSLSLGRRTDTQY
TRBV29-1 SVEGVLNTEAF
TRBV11-1 ASSAAGRAGYEQY
TRBV28 ASSDQRWGLGEQY
TRBV29-1 SVEDEVQVGDTQY
TRBV2 ASRVGTGEADTQY
TRBV6-5 ASSYSGASGYT
TRBV7-9 ASSLGSQETQY
TRBV18 ASSPFNQPQH
TRBV15 ATSREQGYEQY
TRBV19 ASSRTASLQPQH
TRBV10-1 ASSGSGTGDSGNTIY
TRBV27 ASSLPGGNIQY
TRBV9 ASSARQGDYGYT
TRBV27 ASSLSLAGLDTQY
TRBV27 ASSFNGLAGGEY
TRBV15 ATSNPGRETQY
TRBV11-2 ASSFGPTYEQY
TRBV7-8 ASSWLTGTAYYEQY
TRBV4-1 ASSQLSGSQYEQY
TRBV7-6 ASSLAMSGDNEQF
TRBV21-1 ATEWGISYEQY
TRBV6-5 ASSRGTEAF
TRBV7-2 ASSSRGEETQY